A selection of T cell receptor beta chains follows, all from one sample in a study of blood T cell repertoires in COVID-19. Only in-frame clones appear in the TCRdb table, and some are missing; sequencing was by immunoSEQ multiplex PCR. The sample consists of about 46,000 clones, 88% of them appearing once. The specimen sequenced was peripheral blood. These receptors originate from a man between 50 and 59 years old with acute or convalescent COVID-19. Each CDR3 is given without its conserved first and last residue.

V gene: TRBV7-3; CDR3 protein: ASSLPGGNEQF
V gene: TRBV24-1; CDR3 protein: ATGDRVGTDTQY
V gene: TRBV10-3; CDR3 protein: AISPGHPSNEQF
V gene: TRBV2; CDR3 protein: ASSEYSSGANVLT
V gene: TRBV5-1; CDR3 protein: ASSLERGLAGNTYEQY
V gene: TRBV9; CDR3 protein: ASSVDRVSYNEQF
V gene: TRBV7-9; CDR3 protein: ASSFSQGSYEQY
V gene: TRBV6-5; CDR3 protein: ASSPDREWGQPQH
V gene: TRBV6-6; CDR3 protein: ASSYRQGYDEQY
V gene: TRBV4-1; CDR3 protein: ASSQDNSYEQY
V gene: TRBV7-9; CDR3 protein: ASTPRRGGEDTQY
V gene: TRBV4-2; CDR3 protein: ASSQGGDRGKYT
V gene: TRBV15; CDR3 protein: ATSRDEAPHY
V gene: TRBV6-5; CDR3 protein: ASSGGGENQPQH
V gene: TRBV11-1; CDR3 protein: ASSLGTGDYGYT
V gene: TRBV18; CDR3 protein: ASSGTSKEKLF
V gene: TRBV3-1/TRBV3-2; CDR3 protein: ASSQDPGRGGPEETQY
V gene: TRBV7-2; CDR3 protein: ASSYITDTQY
V gene: TRBV4-1; CDR3 protein: ASSQEASGGYNEQF
V gene: TRBV3-1/TRBV3-2; CDR3 protein: ASSFRGGNQPQH
V gene: TRBV10-3; CDR3 protein: AISDNREGNTIY
V gene: TRBV18; CDR3 protein: ASSLQSEETQY
V gene: TRBV29-1; CDR3 protein: SVEAPEGGGIGETQY
V gene: TRBV28; CDR3 protein: ASSMTGARNTEAF
V gene: TRBV5-6; CDR3 protein: ASSFMASGAYGYT
V gene: TRBV9; CDR3 protein: ASSVESQGEGNEQF
V gene: TRBV19; CDR3 protein: ASSIERLGHNQPQH
V gene: TRBV7-2; CDR3 protein: ASSLVEFGEKLF
V gene: TRBV19; CDR3 protein: ASSSGQGAGTGELF
V gene: TRBV9; CDR3 protein: ASSVDSSSAGDRAPLGYGYT
V gene: TRBV6-1; CDR3 protein: ASSEEAGGYNEQF
V gene: TRBV3-1/TRBV3-2; CDR3 protein: ASSLPDRNTEAF
V gene: TRBV28; CDR3 protein: ASSLLGPGYT
V gene: TRBV7-9; CDR3 protein: ASSNRRVEAF
V gene: TRBV19; CDR3 protein: ATRPWASGSYEQY
V gene: TRBV4-1; CDR3 protein: ASSQKPGTYSNQPQH
V gene: TRBV27; CDR3 protein: ASRRDPRDRGQSPLH
V gene: TRBV9; CDR3 protein: ASSSRVTGELF
V gene: TRBV5-5; CDR3 protein: ASSSTGAGANVLT
V gene: TRBV19; CDR3 protein: ASRWGPGQGYEAF
V gene: TRBV7-2; CDR3 protein: ASSAQQGQETQY
V gene: TRBV6-1; CDR3 protein: ASREEGLPGEKLF